Sequencing of this T cell receptor (beta chain) was carried out in a study of identical twins. TCRdb reprocessed the 5' RACE reads with MiXCR, giving one entry per CDR3 protein. The sample carries roughly 230,000 distinct CDR3 sequences, roughly 8.7% recorded once. Trimming stripped 10 bases from V and 0 bases from J, with 9 bases between. CDR3 size: 13 residues. Findings of the study overall: While abundant cord blood beta clonotypes carried fewer insertions, memory repertoires showed no such pattern.

Turning to this clonotype: Its target is not known.

These data also formed part of another study, on yellow fever vaccine responses in identical twins.

The V and J genes are TRBV12-3 or TRBV12-4 and TRBJ2-2, with D perhaps being TRBD1 or TRBD2 (5 bases each). Material for sequencing was CD8+ T cells sorted from blood. This TCR came from a woman aged 18-30 years in good health. CDR3 protein: CAITGPNTGELFF. The CDR3 DNA reads as TGTGCCATCACGGGGCCGAACACCGGGGAGCTGTTTTTT.